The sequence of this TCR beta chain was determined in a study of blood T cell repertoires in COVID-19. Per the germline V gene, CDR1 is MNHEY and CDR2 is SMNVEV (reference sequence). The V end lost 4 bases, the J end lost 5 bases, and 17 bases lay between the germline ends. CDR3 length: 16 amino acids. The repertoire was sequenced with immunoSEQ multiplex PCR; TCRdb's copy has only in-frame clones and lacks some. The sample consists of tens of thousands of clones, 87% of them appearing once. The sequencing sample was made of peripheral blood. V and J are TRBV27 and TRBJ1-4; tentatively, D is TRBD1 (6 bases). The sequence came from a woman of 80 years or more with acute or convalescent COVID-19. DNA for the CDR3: TGTGCCAGCAGTTACGGGACATCGGCGAGGAATGAAAAACTGTTTTTT. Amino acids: CASSYGTSARNEKLFF.